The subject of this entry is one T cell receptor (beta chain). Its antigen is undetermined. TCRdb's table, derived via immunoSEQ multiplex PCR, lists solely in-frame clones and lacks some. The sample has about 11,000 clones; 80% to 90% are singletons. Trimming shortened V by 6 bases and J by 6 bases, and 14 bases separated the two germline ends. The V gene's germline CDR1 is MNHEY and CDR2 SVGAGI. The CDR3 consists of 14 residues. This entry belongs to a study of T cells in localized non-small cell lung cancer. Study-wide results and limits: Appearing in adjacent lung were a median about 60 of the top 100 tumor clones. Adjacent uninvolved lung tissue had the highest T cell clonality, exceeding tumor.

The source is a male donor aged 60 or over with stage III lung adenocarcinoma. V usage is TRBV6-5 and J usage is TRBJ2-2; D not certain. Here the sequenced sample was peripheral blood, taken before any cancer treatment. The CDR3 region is CASSPLFAAGELFF. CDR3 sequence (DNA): TGTGCCAGCAGCCCCCTTTTTGCCGCCGGGGAGCTGTTTTTT.